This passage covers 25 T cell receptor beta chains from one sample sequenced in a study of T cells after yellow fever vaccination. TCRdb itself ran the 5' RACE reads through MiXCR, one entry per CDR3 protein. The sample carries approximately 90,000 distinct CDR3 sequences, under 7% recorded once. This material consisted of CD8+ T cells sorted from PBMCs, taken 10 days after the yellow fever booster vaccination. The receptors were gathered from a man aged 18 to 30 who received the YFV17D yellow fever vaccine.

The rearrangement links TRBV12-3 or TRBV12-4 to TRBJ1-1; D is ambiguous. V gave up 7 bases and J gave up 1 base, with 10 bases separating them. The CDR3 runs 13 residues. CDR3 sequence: CASNPTGNTEAFF. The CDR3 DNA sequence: TGTGCCAGCAATCCGACTGGGAACACTGAAGCTTTCTTT.

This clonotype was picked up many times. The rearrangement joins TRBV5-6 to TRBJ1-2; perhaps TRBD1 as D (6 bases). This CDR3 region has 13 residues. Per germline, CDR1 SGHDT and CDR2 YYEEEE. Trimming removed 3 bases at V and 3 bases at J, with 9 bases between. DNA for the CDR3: TGTGCCAGCAGCTCAGGACAGTACTATGGCTACACCTTC. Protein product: CASSSGQYYGYTF.

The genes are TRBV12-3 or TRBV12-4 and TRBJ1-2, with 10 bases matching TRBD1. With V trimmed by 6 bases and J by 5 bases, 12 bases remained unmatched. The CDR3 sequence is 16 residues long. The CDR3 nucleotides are TGTGCCAGCAGCAGGGGTTGGGGACAGGGGATTTATGGCTACACCTTC. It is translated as CASSRGWGQGIYGYTF.

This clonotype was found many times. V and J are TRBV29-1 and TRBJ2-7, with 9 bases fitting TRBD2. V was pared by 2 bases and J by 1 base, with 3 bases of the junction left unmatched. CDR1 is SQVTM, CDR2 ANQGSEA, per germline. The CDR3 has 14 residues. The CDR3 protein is CSVESGGTSYEQYF. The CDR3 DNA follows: TGCAGCGTTGAAAGCGGGGGGACGTCCTACGAGCAGTACTTC.

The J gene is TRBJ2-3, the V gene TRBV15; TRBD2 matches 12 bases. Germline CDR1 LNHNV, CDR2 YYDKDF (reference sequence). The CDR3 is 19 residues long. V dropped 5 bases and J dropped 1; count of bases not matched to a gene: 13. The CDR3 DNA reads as TGTGCCACCAGCGTAAGGGGGCTAGCGGGGGGGCACGGCACAGATACGCAGTATTTT. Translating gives CATSVRGLAGGHGTDTQYF.

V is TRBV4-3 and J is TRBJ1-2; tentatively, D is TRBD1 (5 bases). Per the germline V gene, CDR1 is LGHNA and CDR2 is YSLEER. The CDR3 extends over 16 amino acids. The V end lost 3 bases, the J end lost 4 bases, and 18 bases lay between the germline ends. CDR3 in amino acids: CASSQRPTGSIYGYTF. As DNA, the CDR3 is TGCGCCAGCAGCCAGAGGCCAACAGGCTCCATCTATGGCTACACCTTC.

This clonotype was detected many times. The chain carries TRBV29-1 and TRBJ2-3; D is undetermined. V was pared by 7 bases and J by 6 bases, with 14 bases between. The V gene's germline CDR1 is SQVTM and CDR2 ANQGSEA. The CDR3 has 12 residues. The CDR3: CSAVEARDTQYF. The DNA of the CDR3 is TGCAGCGCCGTCGAGGCTCGGGATACGCAGTATTTT.

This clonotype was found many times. Written as DNA, the CDR3 is TGTGCCAGCGGGAGGGGGAACACCGGGGAGCTGTTTTTT. It yields the protein CASGRGNTGELFF. The chain uses TRBV6-2 or TRBV6-3 and TRBJ2-2, with 7 bases that match TRBD2. Germline lookup yields CDR1 MNHEY and CDR2 SVGEGT. V lost 8 bases, J lost 1 base, and 1 base stayed unmatched. The CDR3 length is 13 residues.

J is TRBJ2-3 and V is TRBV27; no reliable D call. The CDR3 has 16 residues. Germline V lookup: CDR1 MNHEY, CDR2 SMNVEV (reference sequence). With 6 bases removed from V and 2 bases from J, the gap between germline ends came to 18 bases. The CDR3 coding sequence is TGTGCCAGCAGCAAAACGGCCCTTCCCGACACAGATACGCAGTATTTT. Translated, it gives CASSKTALPDTDTQYF.

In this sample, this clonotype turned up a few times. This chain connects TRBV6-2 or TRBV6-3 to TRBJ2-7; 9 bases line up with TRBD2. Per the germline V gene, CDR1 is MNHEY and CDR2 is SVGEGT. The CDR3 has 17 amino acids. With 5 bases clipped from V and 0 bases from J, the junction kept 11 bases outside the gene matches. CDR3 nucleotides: TGTGCCAGCAGTGGAATAGCGGGGGATTCCCCCTCCTACGAGCAGTACTTC. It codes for CASSGIAGDSPSYEQYF.

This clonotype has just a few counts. The chain's CDR3 is CATSATGTGGYTF. The CDR3 nucleotides read TGTGCCACCAGTGCAACAGGGACAGGAGGCTACACCTTC. The rearrangement uses TRBV24-1 and TRBJ1-2; 8 bases are shared with TRBD1. The J segment lost 8 bases and the V segment lost 5 bases, leaving 6 bases of the junction unmatched. The CDR3 is 13 amino acids. Germline loops: CDR1 KGHDR, CDR2 SFDVKD.

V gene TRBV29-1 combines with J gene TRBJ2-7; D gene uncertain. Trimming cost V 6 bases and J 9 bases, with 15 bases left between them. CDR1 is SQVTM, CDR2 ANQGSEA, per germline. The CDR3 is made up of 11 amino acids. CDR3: CSVIRAWGQYF. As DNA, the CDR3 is TGCAGCGTCATCCGGGCTTGGGGGCAGTACTTC.

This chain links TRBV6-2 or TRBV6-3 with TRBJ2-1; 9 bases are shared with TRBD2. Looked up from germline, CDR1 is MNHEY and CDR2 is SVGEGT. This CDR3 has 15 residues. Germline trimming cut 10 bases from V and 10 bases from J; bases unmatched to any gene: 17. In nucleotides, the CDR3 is TGTGCCACTACTCATTTCTGGCGGGGGGGAAAAGAGCAGTTCTTC. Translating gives CATTHFWRGGKEQFF.

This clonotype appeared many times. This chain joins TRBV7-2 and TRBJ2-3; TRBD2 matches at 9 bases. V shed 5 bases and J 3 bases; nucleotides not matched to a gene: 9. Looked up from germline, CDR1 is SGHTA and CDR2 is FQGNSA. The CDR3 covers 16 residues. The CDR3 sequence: CASSLSGGTGTDTQYF. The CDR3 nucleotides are TGTGCCAGCAGCCTTAGCGGGGGAACAGGAACAGATACGCAGTATTTT.

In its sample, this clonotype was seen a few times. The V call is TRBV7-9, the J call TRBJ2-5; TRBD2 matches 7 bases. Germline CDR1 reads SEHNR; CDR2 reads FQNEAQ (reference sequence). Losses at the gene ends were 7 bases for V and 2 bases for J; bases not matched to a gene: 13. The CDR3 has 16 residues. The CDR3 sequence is CASTPGTNHYQETQYF. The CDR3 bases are TGTGCCAGCACCCCCGGGACTAACCATTATCAAGAGACCCAGTACTTC.

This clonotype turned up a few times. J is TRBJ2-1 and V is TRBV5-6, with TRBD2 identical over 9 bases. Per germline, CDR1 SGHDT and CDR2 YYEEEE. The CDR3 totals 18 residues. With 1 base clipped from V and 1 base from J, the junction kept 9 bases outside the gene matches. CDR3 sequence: CASSLTSGPLLSYNEQFF. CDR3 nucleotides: TGTGCCAGCAGCTTGACTAGCGGGCCCCTATTATCCTACAATGAGCAGTTCTTC.

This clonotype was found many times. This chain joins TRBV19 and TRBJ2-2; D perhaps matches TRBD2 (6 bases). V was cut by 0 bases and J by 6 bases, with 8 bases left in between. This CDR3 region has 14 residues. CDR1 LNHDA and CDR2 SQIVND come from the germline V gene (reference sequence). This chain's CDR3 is CASSIDWGAGELFF. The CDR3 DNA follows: TGTGCCAGTAGTATAGATTGGGGGGCCGGGGAGCTGTTTTTT. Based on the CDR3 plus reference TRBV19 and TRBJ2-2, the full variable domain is DGGITQSPKYLFRKEGQNVTLSCEQNLNHDAMYWYRQDPGQGLRLIYYSQIVNDFQKGDIAEGYSVSREKKESFPLTVTSAQKNPTAFYLCASSIDWGAGELFFGEGSRLTVL.

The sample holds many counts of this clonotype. The CDR3 loop reads CASSSLERGNEQFF. CDR3 bases: TGTGCCAGCAGCTCCTTGGAGCGGGGGAATGAGCAGTTCTTC. The chain joins TRBV7-3 to TRBJ2-1; 8 nucleotides agree with TRBD2. There are 14 residues in the CDR3. Germline V gives CDR1 SGHTA, CDR2 FQGTGA. The trim removed 4 bases at V and 7 bases at J, leaving 6 bases unmatched.

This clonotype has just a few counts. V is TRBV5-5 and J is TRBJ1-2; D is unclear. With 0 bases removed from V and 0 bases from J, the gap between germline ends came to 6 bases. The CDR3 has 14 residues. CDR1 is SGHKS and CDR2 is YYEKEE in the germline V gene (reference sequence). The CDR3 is CASSLGTANYGYTF. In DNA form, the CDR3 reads TGTGCCAGCAGCTTGGGTACGGCTAACTATGGCTACACCTTC.

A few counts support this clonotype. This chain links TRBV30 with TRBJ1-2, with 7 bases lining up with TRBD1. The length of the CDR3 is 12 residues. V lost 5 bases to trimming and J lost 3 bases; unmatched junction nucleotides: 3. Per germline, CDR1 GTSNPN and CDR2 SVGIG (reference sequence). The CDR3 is CAWEQGYYGYTF. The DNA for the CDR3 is TGTGCCTGGGAACAGGGGTACTATGGCTACACCTTC.

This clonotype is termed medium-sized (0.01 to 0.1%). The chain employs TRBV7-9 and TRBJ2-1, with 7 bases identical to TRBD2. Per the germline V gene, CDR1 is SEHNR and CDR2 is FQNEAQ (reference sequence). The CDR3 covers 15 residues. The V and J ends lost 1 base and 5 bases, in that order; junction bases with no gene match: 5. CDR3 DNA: TGTGCCAGCAGCTTAGTTGGAGCGGGGAACAATGAGCAGTTCTTC. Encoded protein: CASSLVGAGNNEQFF.

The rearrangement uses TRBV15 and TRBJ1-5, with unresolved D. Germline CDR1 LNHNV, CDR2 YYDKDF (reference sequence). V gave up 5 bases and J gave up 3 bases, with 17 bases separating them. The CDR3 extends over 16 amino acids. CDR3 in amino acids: CATSQEVSPTNQPQHF. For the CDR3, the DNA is TGTGCCACCAGCCAGGAGGTCAGTCCGACCAATCAGCCCCAGCATTTT.

CDR3 sequence reads: CASSEGVDRSGANVLTF. DNA for the CDR3: TGTGCCAGCAGTGAAGGGGTTGACAGGTCTGGGGCCAACGTCCTGACTTTC. V is TRBV2 and J is TRBJ2-6; TRBD1 is a possible D gene (6 bases). Per germline, CDR1 SNHLY and CDR2 FYNNEI. The CDR3 spans 17 residues. Deletions cut 1 base from V and 1 base from J, with 11 bases between.

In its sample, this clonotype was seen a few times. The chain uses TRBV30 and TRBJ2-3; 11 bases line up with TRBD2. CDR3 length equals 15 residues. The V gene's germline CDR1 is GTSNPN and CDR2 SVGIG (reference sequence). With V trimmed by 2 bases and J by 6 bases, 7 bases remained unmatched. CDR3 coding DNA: TGTGCCTGGAGTCTGGGACTAGCGGAGGGGGATACGCAGTATTTT. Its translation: CAWSLGLAEGDTQYF. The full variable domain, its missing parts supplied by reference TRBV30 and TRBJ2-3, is SQTIHQWPATLVQPVGSPLSLECTVEGTSNPNLYWYRQAAGRGLQLLFYSVGIGQISSEVPQNLSASRPQDRQFILSSKKLLLSDSGFYLCAWSLGLAEGDTQYFGPGTRLTVL.

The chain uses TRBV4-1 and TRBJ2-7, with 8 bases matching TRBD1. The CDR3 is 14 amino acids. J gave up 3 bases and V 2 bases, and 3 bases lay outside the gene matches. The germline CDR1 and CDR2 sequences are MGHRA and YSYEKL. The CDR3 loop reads CASSQMDRDYEQYF. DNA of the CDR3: TGCGCCAGCAGCCAAATGGACAGGGACTACGAGCAGTACTTC.